The 17 T cell receptor beta chains below all came from one sample that was sequenced in a study of cytomegalovirus exposure and HLA in healthy donors (dated by TCRdb to 2016 to 2017). The method behind the library was the immunoSEQ multiplex PCR assay. For the multiplex PCR, a mixture combining 60 forward primers for TCR Vbeta segments and 13 reverse primers for TCR Jbeta segments was used. The table comes from immuneACCESS by way of TCRdb, which keeps in-frame sequences with V and J called. Part of the clones is missing from these tables; in studies checked, under half for an unresolved V gene and the rest for unknown reasons. This sample is represented by a few hundred thousand clones; about four fifths of them were singletons. 2.9% of the sample belongs to the ten largest clones. The sequenced sample consisted of PBMCs. The receptors were gathered from a man aged 25-45 years in good health and CMV-seronegative.

The chain employs TRBV14 and TRBJ1-1; D is uncertain. Deletions cut 0 bases from V and 2 bases from J, with 4 bases between. CDR3 length equals 13 residues. Looked up from germline, CDR1 is SGHDN and CDR2 is FVKESK. This CDR3 is CASSQEANTEAFF. The CDR3 DNA sequence: TGTGCCAGCAGCCAAGAGGCAAACACTGAAGCTTTCTTT.

The chain has TRBV7-3 and TRBJ1-1, with 8 bases matching TRBD1. V lost 5 bases and J lost 7; bases outside the gene matches: 12. Looked up from germline, CDR1 is SGHTA and CDR2 is FQGTGA. The CDR3 runs 15 residues. The CDR3 spells CASSPQGAGIGEAFF. Here the CDR3 DNA reads TGTGCCAGCAGCCCTCAGGGGGCGGGAATCGGTGAAGCTTTCTTT.

The V gene is TRBV7-8, the J gene TRBJ1-1; D unclear. The CDR3 spans 15 residues. From germline, CDR1 is SGHVS and CDR2 FQNEAQ. V lost 5 bases and J lost 1, with 14 bases in between. CDR3 sequence reads: CASSALGPGNTEAFF. The CDR3 coding sequence is TGTGCCAGCAGCGCCTTGGGTCCGGGGAACACTGAAGCTTTCTTT.

The rearrangement joins TRBV6-4 to TRBJ2-1; 11 nucleotides align to TRBD2. Per the germline V gene, CDR1 is MRHNA and CDR2 is SNTAGT. The V gene end was trimmed by 5 bases and the J gene end by 8 bases; junction bases not matched to a gene: 14. This CDR3 has 17 residues. CDR3 sequence reads: CASSPSSSGGPGDEQFF. In DNA, the CDR3 is TGTGCCAGCAGTCCTTCCTCTAGCGGGGGGCCGGGTGATGAGCAGTTCTTC.

This chain joins TRBV18 and TRBJ1-4, with D possibly being TRBD1 (5 bases). V lost 2 bases to trimming and J lost 3 bases, with 13 bases between them. In germline, CDR1 is KGHSH, CDR2 LQKENI. This CDR3 region has 16 residues. The CDR3 spells CASSPITGHSNEKLFF. The CDR3 DNA reads as TGTGCCAGCTCACCAATTACAGGACACTCTAATGAAAAACTGTTTTTT. Complete variable domain (other parts from reference TRBV18 and TRBJ1-4): NAGVMQNPRHLVRRRGQEARLRCSPMKGHSHVYWYRQLPEEGLKFMVYLQKENIIDESGMPKERFSAEFPKEGPSILRIQQVVRGDSAAYFCASSPITGHSNEKLFFGSGTQLSVL.

The chain recombines TRBV19 with TRBJ2-2, with TRBD2 as a possible D gene (5 bases). This CDR3 has 15 residues. Trimming pared 5 bases from V and 2 bases from J, leaving 12 bases between. Germline CDR1 LNHDA, CDR2 SQIVND (reference sequence). In nucleotides, the CDR3 is TGTGCCAGTAGTCTAGCTAGACTTAACACCGGGGAGCTGTTTTTT. Its protein product is CASSLARLNTGELFF.

The V and J genes are TRBV6-5 and TRBJ2-2; a weak D match, TRBD1 (5 bases). CDR1 and CDR2 from the germline V gene are MNHEY and SVGAGI. CDR3 length equals 13 residues. Trimming pared 5 bases from V and 7 bases from J, leaving 11 bases between. In DNA form, the CDR3 reads TGTGCCAGCAGTCCCCAGGGTGTCGGGGAGCTGTTTTTT. This translates into CASSPQGVGELFF.

The rearrangement links TRBV28 to TRBJ1-3; 9 bases are a match to TRBD1. CDR1 and CDR2 from the germline V gene are MDHEN and SYDVKM. The CDR3 totals 17 residues. The V and J ends lost 4 bases and 0 bases, in that order; junction bases with no gene match: 7. CDR3: CASSSGTGLSSGNTIYF. Here the CDR3 DNA reads TGTGCCAGCAGTTCAGGGACAGGGTTGTCCTCTGGAAACACCATATATTTT.

The chain links TRBV5-1 to TRBJ2-7; perhaps TRBD1 as D (6 bases). This CDR3 spans 15 amino acids. The germline V gene encodes CDR1 SGHRS and CDR2 YFSETQ. Trimming cost V 0 bases and J 5 bases, with 15 bases left between them. The chain's CDR3 is CASSLEGRGSDEQYF. The CDR3 DNA reads TGCGCCAGCAGCTTGGAGGGCAGGGGAAGCGACGAGCAGTACTTC. The full variable domain, rest sourced from reference TRBV5-1 and TRBJ2-7, is KAGVTQTPRYLIKTRGQQVTLSCSPISGHRSVSWYQQTPGQGLQFLFEYFSETQRNKGNFPGRFSGRQFSNSRSEMNVSTLELGDSALYLCASSLEGRGSDEQYFGPGTRLTVT.

The rearrangement joins TRBV5-8 to TRBJ1-5; the match to TRBD1 covers 8 bases. With V trimmed by 4 bases and J by 0 bases, 12 bases remained unmatched. CDR3 length: 18 amino acids. Germline loops: CDR1 SGHTS, CDR2 YDEGEE. The DNA of the CDR3 is TGTGCCAGCAGCCGGTGGGGGGGGACAGGCTATAGCAATCAGCCCCAGCATTTT. It specifies CASSRWGGTGYSNQPQHF.

This clone came up once. The gene calls are TRBV6-5 and TRBJ2-3; TRBD2 matches at 7 bases. The ends lost 4 bases at V and 5 bases at J; junction bases unmatched: 12. From germline, CDR1 is MNHEY and CDR2 SVGAGI. This CDR3 is 16 amino acids long. In DNA form, the CDR3 reads TGTGCCAGCAGTTTTTTATCAGCGGGGCAGGGAGATACGCAGTATTTT. It encodes CASSFLSAGQGDTQYF.

The chain employs TRBV11-2 and TRBJ1-2; D ambiguous. The CDR3 has 16 residues. V lost 1 base and J 4 bases, leaving 16 bases between the germline ends. Germline V gives CDR1 SGHAT, CDR2 FQNNGV. CDR3 in DNA: TGTGCCAGCAGCTTAGGACTCCAAAGGCCTTCCTATGGCTACACCTTC. Its translation is CASSLGLQRPSYGYTF.

The chain joins TRBV5-6 to TRBJ2-7; 7 bases match TRBD2. J lost 2 bases, V lost 8 bases, and 4 bases had no gene match. Germline CDR1 and CDR2: SGHDT and YYEEEE. This CDR3 is 12 amino acids long. The CDR3 spells CASGRETYEQYF. CDR3 DNA sequence: TGTGCCAGTGGGAGGGAAACCTACGAGCAGTACTTC.

The chain recombines TRBV5-5 with TRBJ2-3; 15 nucleotides line up with TRBD2. The junction had 2 bases not matched to a gene; V was cut back by 0 bases and J by 6 bases. This CDR3 spans 16 amino acids. Germline values: CDR1 SGHKS, CDR2 YYEKEE (reference sequence). CDR3 nucleotides: TGTGCCAGCAGCTTGGCCGGACTAGCGGGGGGGGATACGCAGTATTTT. It codes for CASSLAGLAGGDTQYF.

The V gene is TRBV7-3, the J gene TRBJ2-4; 9 bases line up with TRBD1. Germline values: CDR1 SGHTA, CDR2 FQGTGA. This CDR3 comprises 14 residues. Trimming took 5 bases from V and 8 from J; bases not matched to a gene: 7. The CDR3 loop is CASSRDRDSDIQYF. For the CDR3, the DNA is TGTGCCAGCAGCCGGGACAGGGACTCAGACATTCAGTACTTC.

This chain uses TRBV28 with TRBJ1-1; 10 nucleotides line up with TRBD1. CDR3 size: 15 residues. Germline CDR1 reads MDHEN; CDR2 reads SYDVKM. The V gene end was trimmed by 1 base and the J gene end by 4 bases; junction bases not matched to a gene: 3. This chain's CDR3 is CASSLYRTGGTEAFF. For the CDR3, the DNA is TGTGCCAGCAGTTTATATCGGACAGGGGGCACTGAAGCTTTCTTT.

The CDR3 sequence: CSVELAGLPYEQYF. The CDR3 nucleotides are TGCAGCGTTGAACTAGCGGGGCTTCCCTACGAGCAGTACTTC. The chain employs TRBV29-1 and TRBJ2-7; 9 positions agree with TRBD2. The trim removed 2 bases at V and 2 bases at J, leaving 4 bases unmatched. From germline, CDR1 is SQVTM and CDR2 ANQGSEA. The CDR3 runs to 14 residues.